A selection of T cell receptor beta chains follows, all from one sample in a study of Graves' ophthalmopathy and Graves' hyperthyroidism. TCRdb fed the multiplex PCR reads into MiXCR, producing one record per CDR3 protein. The table shows more than 550,000 distinct CDR3 sequences, with roughly 39% occurring only once. Sequenced sample: peripheral blood. Receptors were obtained from an adult man with Graves' ophthalmopathy. CDR3s include the opening cysteine and the closing phenylalanine or tryptophan. The order of the fields is V gene, D gene, clone size, J gene, CDR3 protein, CDR3 DNA. A D gene is named only where the DNA matches it firmly. Expanded clones get a size class; other rows say once, few or many, or leave the size out.

>TRBV20-1|-|-|TRBJ1-5
CSASTGSRDQPQHF
TGCAGTGCTAGTACTGGATCCCGGGATCAGCCCCAGCATTTT
>TRBV6-2/TRBV6-3|-|-|TRBJ1-2
CASRYSDNGYTF
TGTGCCAGCAGATATAGTGACAATGGCTACACCTTC
>TRBV7-2|-|many|TRBJ2-7
CASSNAQDGDYEQYF
TGTGCCAGCAGCAACGCACAGGACGGAGACTACGAGCAGTACTTC
>TRBV5-6|-|once|TRBJ2-7
CASSFPRLSSYEQYF
TGTGCCAGCAGCTTCCCCAGACTGAGCTCCTACGAGCAGTACTTC
>TRBV7-2|-|-|TRBJ2-5
CASSVAQVEETQYF
TGTGCCAGCAGCGTTGCGCAGGTCGAAGAGACCCAGTACTTC
>TRBV12-3/TRBV12-4|TRBD1|many|TRBJ1-2
CASSLQGPTYGYTF
TGTGCCAGCAGTCTACAGGGGCCGACCTATGGCTACACCTTC
>TRBV25-1|-|once|TRBJ2-6
CASQDGTNSGANVLTF
TGTGCCAGCCAAGATGGCACCAACTCTGGGGCCAACGTCCTGACTTTC
>TRBV7-9|-|many|TRBJ2-5
CASSTGTTIQETQYF
TGTGCCAGCAGCACCGGGACAACTATCCAAGAGACCCAGTACTTC
>TRBV25-1|-|-|TRBJ1-5
CASTSTGPWGNQPQHF
TGTGCCAGCACGAGTACCGGACCGTGGGGCAATCAGCCCCAGCATTTT
>TRBV20-1|-|many|TRBJ2-6
CSASDSSGANVLTF
TGCAGTGCTAGCGACAGCTCTGGGGCCAACGTCCTGACTTTC
>TRBV7-8|-|-|TRBJ1-4
CASTFGGSDEKLFF
TGTGCCAGCACCTTTGGAGGTTCTGATGAAAAACTGTTTTTT
>TRBV7-8|TRBD1|-|TRBJ1-2
CASSATTGHGYTF
TGTGCCAGCAGCGCAACGACAGGGCATGGCTACACCTTC
>TRBV6-4|-|few|TRBJ2-2
CASSDSWRGDTGELFF
TGTGCCAGCAGTGACTCATGGAGAGGGGACACCGGGGAGCTGTTTTTT
>TRBV7-2|-|few|TRBJ1-2
CAWSAPRTGRYGYTF
TGTGCCTGGAGTGCCCCTCGCACGGGTCGATATGGCTACACCTTC
>TRBV2|-|many|TRBJ1-1
CASTQGANTEAFF
TGTGCCAGCACTCAGGGTGCGAACACTGAAGCTTTCTTT
>TRBV9|TRBD1|few|TRBJ2-2
CASSVTGGSSSSGELFF
TGTGCCAGCAGCGTTACAGGGGGCTCTAGTTCCTCCGGGGAGCTGTTTTTT
>TRBV4-1|TRBD1|few|TRBJ2-7
CASSLFPPGQGGYEQYF
TGCGCCAGCAGCTTGTTCCCGCCGGGACAGGGGGGGTACGAGCAGTACTTC
>TRBV7-2|-|-|TRBJ1-2
CASSSRATGYTF
TGTGCCAGCAGCTCTAGGGCAACTGGCTACACCTTC
>TRBV7-8|-|many|TRBJ1-1
CASSLGPKNTEAFF
TGTGCCAGCAGCTTAGGCCCTAAGAACACTGAAGCTTTCTTT
>TRBV10-3|TRBD1|-|TRBJ2-7
CASSYSTDRFFSYEQYF
TGTGCCAGCAGTTACTCGACGGACAGGTTCTTCTCCTACGAGCAGTACTTC
>TRBV7-6|-|-|TRBJ2-1
CASSYPLSGEQFF
TGTGCCAGCAGTTACCCGCTCAGCGGTGAGCAGTTCTTC
>TRBV7-9|-|-|TRBJ1-1
CASSLSRTRPAFF
TGTGCCAGCAGTTTATCCCGGACTCGACCCGCTTTCTTT
>TRBV15|-|-|TRBJ1-5
CATSRVSGNQPQHF
TGTGCCACCAGCAGAGTTAGTGGCAATCAGCCCCAGCATTTT
>TRBV2|TRBD2|-|TRBJ2-7
CASSVSGGVHEQYF
TGTGCCAGCAGTGTTAGCGGGGGGGTACACGAGCAGTACTTC
>TRBV7-6|-|many|TRBJ1-4
CASSSGATNEKLFF
TGTGCCAGTTCGTCAGGGGCAACTAATGAAAAACTGTTTTTT
>TRBV2|-|many|TRBJ1-5
CASSTLDRIYQPQHF
TGTGCCAGCAGTACCCTCGACAGGATTTACCAGCCCCAGCATTTT
>TRBV5-4|TRBD2|-|TRBJ2-5
CASSLNTGGETQYF
TGTGCCAGCAGCTTGAATACGGGAGGTGAGACCCAGTACTTC
>TRBV6-6|-|-|TRBJ1-5
CASSGAGGRGETQHF
TGTGCCAGCAGTGGAGCGGGGGGGCGGGGAGAGACCCAGCATTTT
>TRBV7-9|-|-|TRBJ2-1
CASSLALGGDNEQFF
TGTGCCAGCAGCTTAGCTTTGGGGGGAGACAATGAGCAGTTCTTC
>TRBV25-1|-|-|TRBJ2-3
CASSESRDCPTDTQYF
TGTGCCAGCAGTGAATCGAGGGATTGCCCCACAGATACGCAGTATTTT
>TRBV29-1|-|-|TRBJ1-1
CSVDGEATEAFF
TGCAGCGTTGACGGGGAAGCTACTGAAGCTTTCTTT
>TRBV9|TRBD1|many|TRBJ1-6
CASSAGDRPNSPLHF
TGTGCCAGCAGCGCGGGGGACAGGCCGAATTCACCCCTCCACTTT
>TRBV9|-|many|TRBJ2-5
CASSVVPGQQETQYF
TGTGCCAGCAGCGTAGTACCGGGACAACAAGAGACCCAGTACTTC
>TRBV4-2|-|few|TRBJ1-2
CASSQEVIYGYTF
TGTGCCAGCAGCCAAGAAGTGATCTATGGCTACACCTTC
>TRBV12-3/TRBV12-4|-|many|TRBJ1-3
CASSLASSGNTIYF
TGTGCCAGCAGTTTAGCCAGCTCTGGAAACACCATATATTTT
>TRBV19|TRBD1|-|TRBJ2-5
CASSMGQLNQPQYF
TGTGCCAGTAGTATGGGACAGCTTAATCAGCCCCAGTACTTC
>TRBV11-2|-|few|TRBJ1-5
CASSLEGLGSMIYSNQPQHF
TGTGCCAGCAGCTTAGAAGGTTTGGGGTCAATGATTTATAGCAATCAGCCCCAGCATTTT
>TRBV2|-|-|TRBJ1-6
CASSDDGGSSPLHF
TGTGCCAGCAGTGATGATGGTGGGAGTTCACCCCTCCACTTT
>TRBV10-3|TRBD1|-|TRBJ1-3
CAIGGSRDSSGNTIYF
TGTGCCATCGGTGGGTCAAGGGACAGCTCTGGAAACACCATATATTTT
>TRBV20-1|-|many|TRBJ1-3
CSASPGLRNTIYF
TGCAGTGCTAGCCCAGGGCTGCGGAACACCATATATTTT